This TCR beta chain was sequenced in a study of PD-L1 blockade in urothelial cancer. Findings and limits, study-wide: Durable-benefit patients showed greater tumor-associated blood clone expansion at 3 weeks.

CDR3 length: 14 residues. Germline lookup yields CDR1 SGHRS and CDR2 YFSETQ. V was pared by 2 bases and J by 7 bases, with 7 bases of the junction left unmatched. Patients presented with locally advanced or metastatic urothelial carcinoma. Every PCR was spiked with synthetic TCR analog templates. The table came from immunoSEQ multiplex PCR; TCRdb's copy has only in-frame clones and leaves some out. Seen here are some 28,000 clones, around 86% observed once, and the top ten hold more than 2%. As regards this clone: Its cognate antigen is unknown.

The chain has TRBV5-1 and TRBJ1-2, with 8 bases identical to TRBD1. The receptor's source is a man in his forties or fifties with urothelial cancer. Sample: PBMCs, taken around atezolizumab (anti-PD-L1) treatment. For the CDR3, the DNA is TGCGCCAGCAGCTTCGGACAGGGTACTATTGGCTACACCTTC. It codes for CASSFGQGTIGYTF. Looking up the rest from reference TRBV5-1 and TRBJ1-2 gives the full variable domain: KAGVTQTPRYLIKTRGQQVTLSCSPISGHRSVSWYQQTPGQGLQFLFEYFSETQRNKGNFPGRFSGRQFSNSRSEMNVSTLELGDSALYLCASSFGQGTIGYTFGSGTRLTVV.